The rows below give T cell receptor beta chains drawn from one sample of a study of blood T cells in healthy people across ages. TCRdb recomputed calls from the 5' RACE reads with MiXCR, one row per CDR3 protein. The table shows about 670,000 distinct CDR3 sequences, with around 41% occurring only once. Sequenced: blood. The origin of the receptors is a man older than 75 in good health. The CDR3 runs from the conserved cysteine through the conserved F or W. A D gene is named only where the DNA matches it firmly. Not all rows give a size; the values are once, few, many and, for expanded clones, a class.

v_gene	j_gene	abundance	d_gene	CDR3nt	CDR3aa
TRBV12-3/TRBV12-4	TRBJ2-4	-	-	TGTGCCAGCACTTATGGGGGTGGCAAAAACATTCAGTACTTC	CASTYGGGKNIQYF
TRBV28	TRBJ2-1	-	-	TGTGCCAGCAGTGCGACAGCGACTCACAATGAGCAGTTCTTC	CASSATATHNEQFF
TRBV28	TRBJ2-3	-	TRBD1	TGTGCCAGCAGTTTGGGGACAGGGCCCACAGATACGCAGTATTTT	CASSLGTGPTDTQYF
TRBV19	TRBJ1-5	-	TRBD1	TGTGCCAGTAGTACATGGACAGGAGGAAGCAATCAGCCCCAGCATTTT	CASSTWTGGSNQPQHF
TRBV20-1	TRBJ1-6	few	-	TGCAGTGCTAGTAATGTCGTTAATTCACCCCTCCACTTT	CSASNVVNSPLHF
TRBV4-1	TRBJ1-1	-	-	TGCGCCAGCAGCCAAGATAATTTCCCTGAAGCTTTCTTT	CASSQDNFPEAFF
TRBV15	TRBJ1-2	-	TRBD1	TGTGCCACCAGCAGCGAAGGCCCCGGACAGGGAGGACTTGTGTATGGCTACACCTTC	CATSSEGPGQGGLVYGYTF
TRBV12-3/TRBV12-4	TRBJ1-6	once	-	TGTGCCAGCAGCCCTAATCAGGACACTTCTTCACCCCTCCACTTT	CASSPNQDTSSPLHF
TRBV27	TRBJ2-3	-	TRBD2	TGTGCCACTAGCCGCGCGGGAGGGATCACAGATACGCAGTATTTT	CATSRAGGITDTQYF
TRBV2	TRBJ2-6	few	-	TGTGCCAGTCTTCCTGGGGCCAACGTCCTGACTTTC	CASLPGANVLTF
TRBV5-1	TRBJ2-7	once	TRBD1	TGCGCCAGCAGCTTGGTGGCGGGACAGGGGGCCTACGAGCAGTACTTC	CASSLVAGQGAYEQYF
TRBV27	TRBJ2-2	few	TRBD1	TGTGCCAGCAGTCCGGGACAGCCTACCGGGGAGCTGTTTTTT	CASSPGQPTGELFF
TRBV11-2	TRBJ2-5	-	TRBD2	TGTGCCAGCAGCTTGGGTGTTAGCGGGGTACAAGAGACCCAGTACTTC	CASSLGVSGVQETQYF
TRBV20-1	TRBJ2-3	few	-	TGCAGTGCTAGGGATCCTCGGACTAACACAGATACGCAGTATTTT	CSARDPRTNTDTQYF
TRBV7-8	TRBJ2-1	-	-	TGTGCCAGCAGCTTTACGTCAAATGAGCAGTTCTTC	CASSFTSNEQFF
TRBV28	TRBJ2-1	many	-	TGTGCCAGCAGCCCCCACAATGAGCAGTTCTTC	CASSPHNEQFF
TRBV7-2	TRBJ2-2	many	-	TGTGCCAGCAGCCATCGGAGTCGAGGGGGCGGGGAGCTGTTTTTT	CASSHRSRGGGELFF
TRBV27	TRBJ2-1	few	TRBD2	TGTGCCAGCATTTCAGCGGGAGGGAACAATGAGCAGTTCTTC	CASISAGGNNEQFF
TRBV6-6	TRBJ2-3	-	-	TGTACCAGCAGTAGGACGGAGGGCCCAGATACGCAGTATTTT	CTSSRTEGPDTQYF
TRBV6-2/TRBV6-3	TRBJ1-1	-	TRBD1	TGTGCCAGCACCATAACAGGGGCGAACACTGAAGCTTTCTTT	CASTITGANTEAFF
TRBV6-1	TRBJ1-1	-	-	TGTGCCAGCAGTGAAGCGGGCCGGACAGTCACTGAAGCTTTCTTT	CASSEAGRTVTEAFF
TRBV2	TRBJ2-1	-	TRBD2	TGTGCCAGCAGTGAAGCCTGGGGGACAATTCCGGGGGGGCCTAGTAATGAGCAGTTCTTC	CASSEAWGTIPGGPSNEQFF
TRBV9	TRBJ1-5	-	-	TGTGCCAGCAGCGTGGCAGGGGCTCAGCCCCAGCATTTT	CASSVAGAQPQHF
TRBV20-1	TRBJ1-5	-	TRBD1	TGCAGTGCTCGAGATGACAGGGGCGAGCATCAGCCCCAGCATTTT	CSARDDRGEHQPQHF
TRBV25-1	TRBJ2-5	-	-	TGTGCCAGCATGAAACAGGGAGGAGAGACCCAGTACTTC	CASMKQGGETQYF
TRBV19	TRBJ2-2	-	TRBD1	TGTGCCAGTAGTCCTGACAGGGGCTACACCGCGAACACCGGGGAGCTGTTTTTT	CASSPDRGYTANTGELFF